The 27 T cell receptor beta chains below were found in one sample sequenced in a study of T cell responses to AZD1222 COVID-19 vaccine. The assay was immunoSEQ multiplex PCR, and TCRdb's table has in-frame clones only and misses some. The sample lists roughly 120,000 clones; around 83% were seen once. This specimen was peripheral blood, taken on day 0 of AZD1222 vaccination. These receptors were obtained from an adult in good health.

This sequence joins TRBV11-2 and TRBJ1-2, with D maybe TRBD1 (6 bases). Germline V gives CDR1 SGHAT, CDR2 FQNNGV. The CDR3 consists of 13 residues. The ends were cut back, 5 bases at V and 7 bases at J, with 14 bases in the middle. The CDR3 protein is CASSPTGGRGYTF. CDR3 coding DNA: TGTGCCAGCAGCCCTACGGGGGGCCGTGGCTACACCTTC.

This clone showed up just a few times. The chain recombines TRBV4-3 with TRBJ2-2; D unclear. Germline CDR1 and CDR2: LGHNA and YSLEER. V lost 0 bases and J lost 6, with 11 bases in between. The CDR3 runs to 15 residues. The CDR3 loop is CASSQEGYGAGELFF. Written as DNA, the CDR3 is TGCGCCAGCAGCCAAGAAGGGTACGGCGCCGGGGAGCTGTTTTTT.

The V call is TRBV6-2 or TRBV6-3, the J call TRBJ2-7, with D perhaps TRBD1 or TRBD2 (5 bases each). The CDR3 sequence is 14 residues long. Germline V gene sequence: CDR1 MNHEY, CDR2 SVGEGT. V lost 5 bases, J lost 9 bases, and 20 bases lay in between. This CDR3 is CASSTSAVRGPQYF. CDR3 in DNA: TGTGCCAGCAGTACATCGGCCGTGAGGGGACCGCAGTACTTC.

The rearrangement uses TRBV4-1 and TRBJ2-7; 11 bases agree with TRBD1. The germline V gene has CDR1 MGHRA and CDR2 YSYEKL. This CDR3 has 16 amino acids. Trimming at V came to 6 bases and at J to 3 bases, leaving 10 bases not matched to a gene. CDR3 residues: CASRTSDRGLFYEQYF. CDR3 nucleotide sequence: TGCGCCAGCAGAACTTCGGACAGGGGGCTATTCTACGAGCAGTACTTC.

V gene TRBV6-5 combines with J gene TRBJ2-4; D perhaps matches TRBD2 (5 bases). The CDR3 spans 14 residues. The germline V gene has CDR1 MNHEY and CDR2 SVGAGI. Trimming removed 7 bases at V and 4 bases at J, with 14 bases between. CDR3 sequence: CASTQERGKNIQYF. In DNA, the CDR3 is TGTGCCAGCACCCAGGAGAGAGGGAAAAACATTCAGTACTTC.

V gene TRBV20-1 combines with J gene TRBJ2-5; 8 bases fit TRBD1. CDR3 length: 18 amino acids. V shed 3 bases, J shed 4 bases, and the junction held 19 bases outside the gene matches. Germline assignment: CDR1 DFQATT and CDR2 SNEGSKA (reference sequence). The CDR3 protein is CSASRVGQGALEGETQYF. As DNA, the CDR3 is TGCAGTGCTAGTAGAGTTGGGCAGGGGGCGCTAGAGGGAGAGACCCAGTACTTC.

The rearrangement joins TRBV28 to TRBJ1-1; D is possibly TRBD1 (6 bases). This CDR3 region has 14 residues. In germline, CDR1 is MDHEN, CDR2 SYDVKM. The V end lost 5 bases, the J end lost 1 base, and 11 bases lay between the germline ends. CDR3 amino acids: CASSQIQGNTEAFF. CDR3 coding DNA: TGTGCCAGCAGTCAAATACAGGGGAACACTGAAGCTTTCTTT.

This clone was counted only a few times. V and J are TRBV7-3 and TRBJ1-1; 7 nucleotides match TRBD1. The CDR3 sequence is 15 residues long. CDR1 and CDR2 (germline): SGHTA, FQGTGA. V was pared by 10 bases and J by 5 bases, with 16 bases of the junction left unmatched. CDR3 amino acids: CATKLGGAGNTEAFF. The CDR3 DNA follows: TGTGCCACCAAGCTAGGGGGCGCGGGAAATACTGAAGCTTTCTTT.

V and J are TRBV10-3 and TRBJ2-3; 11 bases are shared with TRBD1. This CDR3 comprises 16 residues. Germline V lookup: CDR1 ENHRY, CDR2 SYGVKD. J gave up 3 bases and V 6 bases, and 8 bases lay outside the gene matches. Here the CDR3 reads CAISAGTGGFTDTQYF. CDR3 sequence (DNA): TGTGCCATCAGCGCCGGGACAGGGGGGTTTACAGATACGCAGTATTTT.

The V gene is TRBV6-5, the J gene TRBJ2-1; D is possibly TRBD1 (5 bases). Looked up from germline, CDR1 is MNHEY and CDR2 is SVGAGI. Trimming cost V 4 bases and J 5 bases, with 12 bases left between them. The CDR3 is 14 residues long. CDR3 nucleotide sequence: TGTGCCAGCAGTTTAATGGGGCCGAACAATGAGCAGTTCTTC. This translates into CASSLMGPNNEQFF.

V and J are TRBV5-8 and TRBJ1-2, with 9 bases fitting TRBD1. This CDR3 region has 15 residues. J gave up 2 bases and V 3 bases, and 5 bases lay outside the gene matches. CDR1 is SGHTS, CDR2 YDEGEE, per germline. The CDR3 sequence: CASSWEDRGNYGYTF. The CDR3 bases are TGTGCCAGCAGCTGGGAGGACAGGGGCAACTATGGCTACACCTTC.

The chain employs TRBV6-5 and TRBJ1-2; D might be TRBD1 (6 bases). CDR3 length: 15 residues. CDR1 MNHEY and CDR2 SVGAGI come from the germline V gene. Trimming pared 0 bases from V and 3 bases from J, leaving 11 bases between. The CDR3 reads CASSYSQGRDYGYTF. The CDR3, as DNA: TGTGCCAGCAGTTACTCCCAGGGGAGGGACTATGGCTACACCTTC.

V usage is TRBV12-3 or TRBV12-4 and J usage is TRBJ2-7; TRBD2 agrees at 7 bases. J lost 6 bases, V lost 3 bases, and 5 bases had no gene match. The CDR3 runs to 13 residues. CDR3 DNA: TGTGCCAGCAGTTTTGATGGGGGGGGCGAGCAGTACTTC. Its translation: CASSFDGGGEQYF.

This sequence joins TRBV15 and TRBJ2-1; D is possibly TRBD1 or TRBD2 (6 bases each). The CDR3 totals 15 residues. V was pared by 5 bases and J by 8 bases, with 19 bases between. Germline values: CDR1 LNHNV, CDR2 YYDKDF (reference sequence). The CDR3 DNA sequence: TGTGCCACCAGCGGTGGCCGGGGGCGCATTCATGAGCAGTTCTTC. As protein: CATSGGRGRIHEQFF.

V is TRBV6-1 and J is TRBJ2-1; 13 bases agree with TRBD2. The CDR3 has 16 amino acids. The V and J ends lost 6 bases and 9 bases, in that order; junction bases with no gene match: 11. Germline lookup yields CDR1 MNHNS and CDR2 SASEGT. The CDR3 DNA sequence: TGTGCCAGCAGAGAAAGCACTAGCGGGGGGGCCCGTGAGCAGTTCTTC. This sequence encodes CASRESTSGGAREQFF.

The chain links TRBV9 to TRBJ1-6, with 8 bases identical to TRBD1. This CDR3 is 16 amino acids long. Trimming cost V 4 bases and J 10 bases; bases outside gene matches: 13. Germline values: CDR1 SGDLS, CDR2 YYNGEE. CDR3 DNA sequence: TGTGCCAGCAGCCCGAATTTAGGACAGGGAGGATCACCCCTCCACTTT. Residues: CASSPNLGQGGSPLHF.

The J gene is TRBJ1-4, the V gene TRBV3-1 (or the pseudogene TRBV3-2); 11 bases are a match to TRBD1. CDR1 is LGHDT and CDR2 is YNNKEL in the germline V gene (reference sequence). V shed 6 bases, J shed 6 bases, and the junction held 9 bases outside the gene matches. The CDR3 length is 16 residues. CDR3 DNA: TGTGCCAGCAGTCTACGGACAGGGGGCGGTTATGAAAAACTGTTTTTT. It translates to CASSLRTGGGYEKLFF.

This sequence joins TRBV6-5 and TRBJ1-6, with 7 bases aligning to TRBD1. Looked up from germline, CDR1 is MNHEY and CDR2 is SVGAGI. Unmatched junction bases numbered 2, after V lost 7 bases and J lost 5 bases. The CDR3 extends over 13 amino acids. The CDR3 coding sequence is TGTGCCAGCAAGACAGGGAATAATTCACCCCTCCACTTT. Translating it yields CASKTGNNSPLHF.

This clone was recorded only once. The rearrangement links TRBV6-5 to TRBJ1-6, with D uncertain. Germline CDR1 MNHEY, CDR2 SVGAGI. Deletions cut 0 bases from V and 9 bases from J, with 12 bases between. The CDR3 is 15 residues long. The CDR3 sequence is CASSYSSRPPSPLHF. The DNA of the CDR3 is TGTGCCAGCAGTTACTCGTCCAGACCCCCTTCACCCCTCCACTTT.

The gene calls are TRBV10-3 and TRBJ2-1; D gene ambiguous. The germline V gene has CDR1 ENHRY and CDR2 SYGVKD. The germline V and J ends were trimmed by 5 bases and 8 bases, with 10 bases remaining between them. This CDR3 contains 12 residues. The CDR3 nucleotides read TGTGCCATCAGTCCCGGAGTCGATGAGCAGTTCTTC. Amino acid sequence: CAISPGVDEQFF.

In its sample, this clone was seen a few times. V usage is TRBV9 and J usage is TRBJ1-2; 9 bases match TRBD1. This CDR3 spans 14 amino acids. Germline values: CDR1 SGDLS, CDR2 YYNGEE. Trimming took 3 bases from V and 5 from J; bases not matched to a gene: 5. Here the CDR3 reads CASSENRGLYGYTF. The CDR3 DNA reads as TGTGCCAGCAGCGAAAACAGGGGGCTTTATGGCTACACCTTC.

This chain connects TRBV6-5 to TRBJ1-2; weak D call: TRBD1 (6 bases). Per the germline V gene, CDR1 is MNHEY and CDR2 is SVGAGI. V dropped 7 bases and J dropped 4 bases, with 13 bases sitting between them. This CDR3 is built from 13 residues. The CDR3 spells CASTRTVVYGYTF. Here the CDR3 DNA reads TGTGCCAGCACCAGGACAGTAGTCTATGGCTACACCTTC.

This chain uses TRBV27 with TRBJ2-7; 8 bases align to TRBD2. CDR3 length: 15 residues. V lost 4 bases, J lost 6 bases, and 11 bases stayed unmatched. The germline V gene has CDR1 MNHEY and CDR2 SMNVEV (reference sequence). CDR3 sequence (DNA): TGTGCCAGCAGTTCGGCCGGGACTAGTTCCCCCGAGCAGTACTTC. Protein product: CASSSAGTSSPEQYF.

This clone appeared a single time. This chain uses TRBV5-4 with TRBJ2-7; 8 nucleotides line up with TRBD2. The CDR3 runs 13 residues. CDR1 is SGHNT, CDR2 YYREEE, per germline (reference sequence). The ends lost 5 bases at V and 0 bases at J; junction bases unmatched: 1. The CDR3 region is CASRSGGSYEQYF. CDR3 sequence (DNA): TGTGCCAGCAGGAGCGGGGGCTCCTACGAGCAGTACTTC.

This clone was detected ten times or more. CDR3 DNA sequence: TGCGCCAGCAGCATCGGGACTAGCGGGGCCAACAATGAGCAGTTCTTC. It is translated as CASSIGTSGANNEQFF. The chain is built from TRBV4-3 and TRBJ2-1; 13 bases agree with TRBD2. The CDR3 length is 16 residues. Trimming cost V 5 bases and J 5 bases; bases outside gene matches: 6. Per the germline V gene, CDR1 is LGHNA and CDR2 is YSLEER.

The genes are TRBV19 and TRBJ1-6; D unresolved. The CDR3 spans 16 residues. Trimming took 7 bases from V and 0 from J, leaving 13 bases between them. Germline CDR1 reads LNHDA; CDR2 reads SQIVND (reference sequence). In DNA form, the CDR3 reads TGTGCCAGTAAAGAAAGAACCAGCTCCTATAATTCACCCCTCCACTTT. It encodes CASKERTSSYNSPLHF.

The chain links TRBV15 to TRBJ1-1; D is unclear. Trimming removed 0 bases from V and 0 bases from J, with 5 bases in between. This CDR3 contains 14 residues. CDR1 and CDR2 from the germline V gene are LNHNV and YYDKDF (reference sequence). CDR3 loop: CATSRDSMNTEAFF. CDR3 DNA sequence: TGTGCCACCAGCAGAGATTCTATGAACACTGAAGCTTTCTTT.